A single sample is the source of the 6 T cell receptor beta chains below, sequenced in a study of T-cell reconstitution after alpha-beta-depleted transplantation in children. Library preparation (for TCRbeta) was performed with unique molecular identifiers. From the PCR reads, TCRdb called clonotypes with MiXCR, one entry per CDR3 protein. The repertoire holds over 550,000 distinct CDR3 sequences, with roughly 10% as singletons. Material: PBMCs from the stem cell graft donor, obtained from the stem cell graft. Receptors were obtained from a human donor who donated a stem cell graft to a child with acute myeloid leukemia.

This clonotype was picked up many times. The rearrangement uses TRBV20-1 and TRBJ2-2, with 8 bases lining up with TRBD1. Germline loops: CDR1 DFQATT, CDR2 SNEGSKA (reference sequence). V lost 0 bases to trimming and J lost 7 bases; unmatched junction nucleotides: 7. The CDR3 runs 15 residues. The CDR3 loop reads CSARDPTGADGELFF. The CDR3 DNA follows: TGCAGTGCTAGAGATCCGACAGGGGCGGACGGGGAGCTGTTTTTT.

The chain has TRBV12-3 or TRBV12-4 and TRBJ2-3; 9 bases match TRBD2. The CDR3 consists of 15 residues. The ends lost 7 bases at V and 1 base at J; junction bases unmatched: 6. The CDR3 protein is CASTKTSGGTDTQYF. The CDR3 DNA is TGTGCCAGCACAAAGACTAGCGGAGGCACAGATACGCAGTATTTT.

This clonotype has a handful of counts. The rearrangement links TRBV6-2 or TRBV6-3 to TRBJ2-5; D perhaps matches TRBD1 (5 bases). Between the trimmed V and J ends, which lost 6 bases and 0 bases, there was a span of 11 bases. Germline V CDR1 and CDR2: MNHEY, SVGEGT. This CDR3 is built from 14 residues. For the CDR3, the DNA is TGTGCCAGCAGACCCCAGGGCCACCAAGAGACCCAGTACTTC. This sequence encodes CASRPQGHQETQYF.

A few counts support this clonotype. The gene calls are TRBV10-3 and TRBJ1-1; D ambiguous. This CDR3 region has 15 residues. The germline gives CDR1 ENHRY, CDR2 SYGVKD. The V end lost 10 bases, the J end lost 11 bases, and 29 bases lay between the germline ends. The DNA for the CDR3 is TGTGCCACCCAATCCCCGAAGACGGATGTGCGTTCTGCTTTCTTT. Translated: CATQSPKTDVRSAFF.

This clonotype has a count of ten or more. The chain joins TRBV12-3 or TRBV12-4 to TRBJ2-1; D possibly uses TRBD1 or TRBD2 (6 bases each). Trimming left V 3 bases short and J 12 bases short, with 15 bases between. The CDR3 length is 13 residues. The CDR3 DNA sequence: TGTGCCAGCAGTTTTCAGGTGGGGGGCGCGCAGTTCTTC. This encodes CASSFQVGGAQFF.

This chain links TRBV11-2 with TRBJ1-2; perhaps TRBD1 as D (6 bases). Per the germline V gene, CDR1 is SGHAT and CDR2 is FQNNGV. V was pared by 1 base and J by 4 bases, with 13 bases between. This CDR3 has 15 residues. CDR3 in DNA: TGTGCCAGCAGCTTAGTACAGGGCGGCTTCTATGGCTACACCTTC. Protein sequence: CASSLVQGGFYGYTF.